Presented here are 6 T cell receptor beta chains from one specimen sequenced in a study of human T cells and chemical hapten exposure (dated by TCRdb to about 2021). Total RNA was extracted from unfractionated whole blood collected in Tempus Blood RNA tubes. The library was prepared using 5' RACE. Sequencing relied on an Illumina MiSeq. TCRdb trimmed public reads at Q25 via fastp, called clones via MiXCR and kept in-frame beta chains. Every CDR3 protein is listed once, alongside the most common genes and DNA of its rows. The sample table holds more than 60,000 distinct CDR3 sequences, of which about 16% were seen once. Together, the top ten hold around 7% of the sample. The receptors shown here come from a female donor in good health.

This sequence joins TRBV3-1 and TRBJ2-5; D gene unclear. This CDR3 is built from 14 residues. From germline, CDR1 is LGHDT and CDR2 YNNKEL (reference sequence). Deletions cut 4 bases from V and 2 bases from J, with 11 bases between. CDR3 nucleotide sequence: TGTGCCAGCAGCCTCTACCGAGATCAAGAGACCCAGTACTTC. Amino acids: CASSLYRDQETQYF.

The V gene is TRBV5-4, the J gene TRBJ1-4; tentative D call: TRBD1 (5 bases). CDR3 length: 13 residues. The V gene lost 3 bases and the J gene lost 5 bases, with 8 bases spanning the gap. Germline V CDR1 and CDR2: SGHNT, YYREEE (reference sequence). The CDR3 spells CASSSWGNEKLFF. DNA of the CDR3: TGTGCCAGCAGCTCTTGGGGGAATGAAAAACTGTTTTTT.

The chain carries TRBV6-5 and TRBJ1-1; 10 positions match TRBD1. Germline CDR1 reads MNHEY; CDR2 reads SVGAGI. The CDR3 has 16 residues. V was pared by 5 bases and J by 2 bases, with 8 bases of the junction left unmatched. The CDR3 DNA reads TGTGCCAGCAGTCCCCCCGGGACAGGGGATAACACTGAAGCTTTCTTT. It yields the protein CASSPPGTGDNTEAFF.

A few counts support this clonotype. The chain combines TRBV7-9 with TRBJ1-3; 7 bases are shared with TRBD1. With V trimmed by 3 bases and J by 9 bases, 14 bases remained unmatched. There are 16 residues in the CDR3. Germline CDR1 is SEHNR and CDR2 is FQNEAQ (reference sequence). CDR3 coding DNA: TGTGCCAGCAGCTTCATCGGGCAGGGGGTTCAGAGCACCATATATTTT. This encodes CASSFIGQGVQSTIYF. The full variable domain, completed using reference TRBV7-9 and TRBJ1-3, is DTGVSQNPRHKITKRGQNVTFRCDPISEHNRLYWYRQTLGQGPEFLTYFQNEAQLEKSRLLSDRFSAERPKGSFSTLEIQRTEQGDSAMYLCASSFIGQGVQSTIYFGEGSWLTVV.

In this sample, this clonotype turned up a few times. V is TRBV7-7 and J is TRBJ2-5; a weak D match, TRBD1 (6 bases). V lost 5 bases and J lost 2, with 15 bases in between. The CDR3 loop spans 15 amino acids. Germline CDR1 is SSHAT and CDR2 is FNYEAQ (reference sequence). CDR3: CASSRRQDAQETQYF. CDR3 DNA sequence: TGTGCCAGCAGCCGGAGACAGGACGCTCAAGAGACCCAGTACTTC.

This clonotype has a handful of counts. The gene calls are TRBV5-6 and TRBJ2-7; D tentatively fits TRBD1 or TRBD2 (5 bases each). Germline V lookup: CDR1 SGHDT, CDR2 YYEEEE. The V and J ends lost 0 bases and 1 base respectively, with 11 bases between them. This CDR3 spans 15 amino acids. Written as DNA, the CDR3 is TGTGCCAGCAGCTTGGAACGAGGGGTATCCTACGAGCAGTACTTC. Residues: CASSLERGVSYEQYF.